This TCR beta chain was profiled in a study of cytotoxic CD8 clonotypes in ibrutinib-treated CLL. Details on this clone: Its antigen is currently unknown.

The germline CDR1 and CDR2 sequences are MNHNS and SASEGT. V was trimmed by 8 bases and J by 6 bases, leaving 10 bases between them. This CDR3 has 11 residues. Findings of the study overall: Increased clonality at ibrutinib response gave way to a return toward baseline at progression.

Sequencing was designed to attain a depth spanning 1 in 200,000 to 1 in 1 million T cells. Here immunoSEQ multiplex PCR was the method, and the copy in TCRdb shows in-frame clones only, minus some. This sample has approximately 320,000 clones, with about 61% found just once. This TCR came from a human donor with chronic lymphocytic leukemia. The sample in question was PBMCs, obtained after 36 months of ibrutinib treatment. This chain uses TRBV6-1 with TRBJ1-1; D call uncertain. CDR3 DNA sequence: TGTGCCAGCCAAATATTTTCTGAAGCTTTCTTT. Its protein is CASQIFSEAFF.